This entry is about one TCR beta chain. The antigen is not known. These data originate in a study of T-cell reconstitution after alpha-beta-depleted transplantation in children. Unique molecular identifiers tagged the TCRbeta library. Each CDR3 protein is one row after TCRdb ran MiXCR on the PCR reads. The data hold 120,000 to 150,000 distinct CDR3 sequences, with about 9% observed a single time. Whole-study results and caveats: Several hundred expanded graft clones reportedly were the source of alpha-beta T cells about two months after transplant.

Germline lookup yields CDR1 SGHAT and CDR2 FQNNGV. The length of the CDR3 is 18 residues. The ends lost 5 bases at V and 4 bases at J; junction bases unmatched: 17. Sequencing used PBMCs, mostly from graft donor cells, obtained 180 days after TCRalphabeta/CD19-depleted stem cell transplant. The chain employs TRBV11-2 and TRBJ2-7; 10 nucleotides line up with TRBD1. This clonotype originated in a female patient aged 2-9 years who had a stem cell transplant for congenital amegakaryocytic thrombocytopenia, so the T cells may come from the graft donor. The CDR3 is CASSRGGQGISGLYEQYF. In DNA, the CDR3 is TGTGCCAGCAGCCGTGGGGGACAGGGGATTTCTGGTTTATACGAGCAGTACTTC. The full variable domain, completed using reference TRBV11-2 and TRBJ2-7, is EAGVAQSPRYKIIEKRQSVAFWCNPISGHATLYWYQQILGQGPKLLIQFQNNGVVDDSQLPKDRFSAERLKGVDSTLKIQPAKLEDSAVYLCASSRGGQGISGLYEQYFGPGTRLTVT.